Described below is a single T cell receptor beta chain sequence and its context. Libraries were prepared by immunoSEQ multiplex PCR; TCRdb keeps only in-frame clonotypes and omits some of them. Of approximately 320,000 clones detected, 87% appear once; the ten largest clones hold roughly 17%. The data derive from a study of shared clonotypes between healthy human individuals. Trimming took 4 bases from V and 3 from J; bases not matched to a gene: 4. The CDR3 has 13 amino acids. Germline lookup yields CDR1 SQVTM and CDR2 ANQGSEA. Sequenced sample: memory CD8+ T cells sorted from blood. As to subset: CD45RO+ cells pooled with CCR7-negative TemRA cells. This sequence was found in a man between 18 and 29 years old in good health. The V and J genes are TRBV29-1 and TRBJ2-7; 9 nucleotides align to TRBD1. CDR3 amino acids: CSVGTGDNYEQYF. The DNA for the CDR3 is TGCAGCGTTGGGACAGGGGATAACTACGAGCAGTACTTC.